Following are 9 T cell receptor beta chains from one sample sequenced in a study of post-analysis software for immune sequencing data (dated by TCRdb to the mid-2010s). What the research found in general, with its limitations: Four to six TRBV segments, including TRBV5-6, TRBV5-1 and TRBV20-1, were significantly more frequent in patients than controls.

Their cognate antigens are unknown. The library came from PCR. This sample was sequenced with an Illumina HiSeq 2500. Unique molecular identifiers were incorporated into TCR beta cDNA libraries to reduce PCR and sequencing biases. In-frame beta chains were kept once TCRdb had trimmed the public reads at Q25 with fastp and called clones with MiXCR. When rows share a CDR3 protein, they turn into one entry using the most common DNA and genes. The sample table shows 600,000 to 700,000 distinct CDR3 sequences, and 59% are seen once. In total, the top ten clones hold around 10% of the sample. Sequences were obtained from blood. The receptors stem from a girl under 10 years old with multiple sclerosis.

The chain combines TRBV29-1 with TRBJ2-1, with 11 positions matching TRBD2. In germline, CDR1 is SQVTM, CDR2 ANQGSEA. Trimming took 6 bases from V and 0 from J; bases not matched to a gene: 4. The CDR3 extends over 15 amino acids. CDR3 sequence: CSVTSGRRSYNEQFF. CDR3 DNA sequence: TGCAGCGTAACTAGCGGGAGACGCTCCTACAATGAGCAGTTCTTC.

The chain recombines TRBV11-2 with TRBJ2-5; 8 positions agree with TRBD2. Looked up from germline, CDR1 is SGHAT and CDR2 is FQNNGV. J lost 5 bases, V lost 1 base, and 9 bases had no gene match. The CDR3 has 16 amino acids. The CDR3 DNA is TGTGCCAGCAGCTTAGTCGGGGGGGTGTCGCGGGAGACCCAGTACTTC. The encoded protein is CASSLVGGVSRETQYF.

The chain carries TRBV20-1 and TRBJ1-2; perhaps TRBD1 as D (5 bases). The CDR3 length is 12 residues. Trimming stripped 6 bases from V and 6 bases from J, with 14 bases between. Germline lookup yields CDR1 DFQATT and CDR2 SNEGSKA (reference sequence). Written as DNA, the CDR3 is TGCAGTGCCCCCTATAAGGGGAATGGCTACACCTTC. Its protein product is CSAPYKGNGYTF.

This chain links TRBV20-1 with TRBJ2-3; a possible D gene is TRBD1 (5 bases). V lost 6 bases and J lost 5, with 15 bases in between. The CDR3 has 13 residues. Per the germline V gene, CDR1 is DFQATT and CDR2 is SNEGSKA (reference sequence). CDR3: CSAVVRAGDTQYF. CDR3 nucleotides: TGCAGTGCCGTGGTCAGGGCCGGAGATACGCAGTATTTT.

The chain has TRBV10-3 and TRBJ2-1; 11 positions agree with TRBD2. Per the germline V gene, CDR1 is ENHRY and CDR2 is SYGVKD. The CDR3 is 15 amino acids. V trimming: 6 bases; J trimming: 5 bases; junction bases outside the gene matches: 6. This CDR3 reads CAISAGTSGHNEQFF. CDR3 DNA: TGTGCCATCAGCGCCGGGACTAGCGGCCACAATGAGCAGTTCTTC.

This clonotype was picked up a small number of times. The genes are TRBV10-3 and TRBJ2-1; D may be TRBD2 (6 bases). V dropped 11 bases and J dropped 4 bases, with 18 bases sitting between them. Germline CDR1 ENHRY, CDR2 SYGVKD. The CDR3 contains 14 residues. CDR3 amino acids: CAARSYSGYNEQFF. As DNA, the CDR3 is TGTGCCGCACGTTCCTATAGCGGTTACAATGAGCAGTTCTTC.

This clonotype has just a few counts. The genes are TRBV20-1 and TRBJ2-1, with 7 bases identical to TRBD2. The CDR3 sequence is 14 residues long. The V segment lost 5 bases and the J segment 2 bases; nucleotides outside the gene matches: 6. Germline assignment: CDR1 DFQATT and CDR2 SNEGSKA (reference sequence). This CDR3 is CSASSGIAYNEQFF. CDR3 nucleotide sequence: TGCAGTGCTTCCAGCGGGATAGCCTACAATGAGCAGTTCTTC.

This clonotype appeared a few times. This sequence joins TRBV10-2 and TRBJ2-1; D perhaps matches TRBD2 (6 bases). V lost 3 bases and J lost 3, with 12 bases in between. Germline V gene data show CDR1 as WSHSY and CDR2 as SAAADI. The length of the CDR3 is 15 residues. CDR3 nucleotides: TGCGCCAGCAGTGACGGCGGGATTGTCTACAATGAGCAGTTCTTC. It is translated as CASSDGGIVYNEQFF.

This chain connects TRBV7-2 to TRBJ2-5; TRBD1 agrees at 7 bases. The CDR3 has 14 amino acids. J gave up 4 bases and V 7 bases, and 9 bases lay outside the gene matches. Germline-derived CDR1 and CDR2 are SGHTA and FQGNSA. The CDR3 DNA reads as TGTGCCAGCACCGTACAGGGGATCGGAGAGACCCAGTACTTC. Encoded protein: CASTVQGIGETQYF.